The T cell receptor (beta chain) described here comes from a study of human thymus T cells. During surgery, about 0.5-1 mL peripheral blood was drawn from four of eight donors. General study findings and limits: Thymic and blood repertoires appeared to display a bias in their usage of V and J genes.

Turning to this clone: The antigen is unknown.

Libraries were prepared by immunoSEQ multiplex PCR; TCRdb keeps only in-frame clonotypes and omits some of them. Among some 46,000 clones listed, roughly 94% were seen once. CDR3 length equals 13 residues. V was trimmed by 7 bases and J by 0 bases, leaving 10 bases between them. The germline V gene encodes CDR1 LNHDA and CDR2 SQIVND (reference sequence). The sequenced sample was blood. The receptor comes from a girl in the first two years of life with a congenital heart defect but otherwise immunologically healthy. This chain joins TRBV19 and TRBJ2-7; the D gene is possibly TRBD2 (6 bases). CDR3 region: CASKMTSSYEQYF. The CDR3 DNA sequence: TGTGCCAGTAAGATGACTAGCTCCTACGAGCAGTACTTC.